Each of the 16 T cell receptor beta chains below was sequenced from the same sample in a study of blood T cells in healthy people across ages. It was with a sample-barcoded 5' primer and a J-beta primer mix that a second PCR of roughly 7 to 12 cycles was run. Via MiXCR, TCRdb re-called the 5' RACE reads, giving one row per CDR3 protein. This table has about 1,400,000 distinct CDR3 sequences, approximately 59% appearing once. The sequencing input was blood. The source of these receptors is a man between 18 and 35 years old in good health.

This clonotype has just a few counts. In nucleotides, the CDR3 is TGTGCCAGCAGTGATCGGGACAGTGGATACGAGCAGTACTTC. Amino acid sequence: CASSDRDSGYEQYF. The J gene is TRBJ2-7, the V gene TRBV2, with TRBD1 matching over 7 bases. Germline CDR1 reads SNHLY; CDR2 reads FYNNEI. With 3 bases clipped from V and 4 bases from J, the junction kept 6 bases outside the gene matches. CDR3 length: 14 amino acids.

In this sample, this clonotype turned up a few times. The chain links TRBV7-2 to TRBJ1-1; D unclear. This CDR3 is built from 13 residues. Germline CDR1 and CDR2: SGHTA and FQGNSA. V lost 1 base and J 8 bases, leaving 11 bases between the germline ends. CDR3 residues: CASSLGRAAEAFF. As DNA, the CDR3 is TGTGCCAGCAGCTTAGGGAGAGCAGCCGAAGCTTTCTTT. The full variable domain, its missing parts supplied by reference TRBV7-2 and TRBJ1-1, is GAGVSQSPSNKVTEKGKDVELRCDPISGHTALYWYRQSLGQGLEFLIYFQGNSAPDKSGLPSDRFSAERTGGSVSTLTIQRTQQEDSAVYLCASSLGRAAEAFFGQGTRLTVV.

The chain links TRBV29-1 to TRBJ1-2; the match to TRBD1 covers 9 bases. The V and J ends lost 7 bases and 3 bases, in that order; junction bases with no gene match: 6. This CDR3 spans 13 amino acids. CDR1 and CDR2 (germline): SQVTM, ANQGSEA. CDR3 DNA sequence: TGCAGCGCCACGACAGGGGGTGACTATGGCTACACCTTC. This gives the protein CSATTGGDYGYTF.

This chain joins TRBV6-2 or TRBV6-3 and TRBJ2-4; D is unclear. The CDR3 totals 11 residues. V gave up 7 bases and J gave up 13 bases, with 14 bases separating them. Germline lookup yields CDR1 MNHEY and CDR2 SVGEGT. For the CDR3, the DNA is TGTGCCAGCAATAAGTTGGAAGAGCAGTACTTC. Protein sequence: CASNKLEEQYF.

This clonotype turned up a few times. V is TRBV27 and J is TRBJ2-1; 10 positions match TRBD1. The trim removed 5 bases at V and 1 base at J, leaving 2 bases unmatched. The CDR3 consists of 15 residues. Germline CDR1 and CDR2: MNHEY and SMNVEV (reference sequence). CDR3 DNA: TGTGCCAGCAGTCGACAGGGGGCATCCTACAATGAGCAGTTCTTC. Protein product: CASSRQGASYNEQFF.

This clonotype was recorded a few times. The chain employs TRBV20-1 and TRBJ2-5; 10 bases fit TRBD1. This CDR3 has 13 amino acids. The V segment lost 6 bases and the J segment 4 bases; nucleotides outside the gene matches: 5. The germline gives CDR1 DFQATT, CDR2 SNEGSKA (reference sequence). For the CDR3, the DNA is TGCAGTGCAAACGACAGGGGGCGAGAGACCCAGTACTTC. It specifies CSANDRGRETQYF.

The CDR3 DNA sequence: TGTGCCAGCAGCACCTCTGTCTCGGGTTTGGCCTATAATTCACCCCTCCACTTT. Translating it yields CASSTSVSGLAYNSPLHF. The gene calls are TRBV9 and TRBJ1-6; D remains ambiguous. Germline V CDR1 and CDR2: SGDLS, YYNGEE. V gave up 4 bases and J gave up 2 bases, with 19 bases separating them. CDR3 length equals 18 residues.

This clonotype has more than one count but fewer than ten. The chain uses TRBV12-3 or TRBV12-4 and TRBJ2-4; no firm D call. V was cut by 3 bases and J by 0 bases, with 9 bases left in between. This CDR3 spans 15 amino acids. The CDR3 nucleotides read TGTGCCAGCAGTTTCGGAGTTATAGCCAAAAACATTCAGTACTTC. Its translation is CASSFGVIAKNIQYF.

This chain connects TRBV2 to TRBJ2-7; D not resolved. This CDR3 comprises 13 residues. V dropped 5 bases and J dropped 2 bases, with 10 bases sitting between them. CDR1 is SNHLY, CDR2 FYNNEI, per germline. CDR3 loop: CASSLMSAYEQYF. CDR3 in DNA: TGTGCCAGCAGTCTGATGTCGGCCTACGAGCAGTACTTC.

This clonotype was counted a few times. The chain recombines TRBV29-1 with TRBJ2-4; a possible D gene is TRBD2 (5 bases). Germline lookup yields CDR1 SQVTM and CDR2 ANQGSEA. Trimming took 6 bases from V and 5 from J, leaving 11 bases between them. CDR3 length equals 12 residues. This CDR3 is CSVAGSENIQYF. The CDR3 DNA reads TGCAGCGTGGCGGGCTCTGAAAACATTCAGTACTTC.

This clonotype was seen just once. The gene calls are TRBV7-9 and TRBJ2-3; 11 bases fit TRBD1. This CDR3 comprises 17 residues. V lost 2 bases to trimming and J lost 3 bases; unmatched junction nucleotides: 7. The germline V gene has CDR1 SEHNR and CDR2 FQNEAQ (reference sequence). In nucleotides, the CDR3 is TGTGCCAGCAGCTTACCCTTGGACAGGGGGCATACAGATACGCAGTATTTT. Protein: CASSLPLDRGHTDTQYF.

This clonotype was seen a few times. CDR3 DNA: TGCGCCAGCAGCTCCCTCAGCGGGAGTTCCTACAATGAGCAGTTCTTC. Protein sequence: CASSSLSGSSYNEQFF. The chain joins TRBV5-1 to TRBJ2-1; TRBD2 aligns across 8 bases. The CDR3 contains 16 residues. With 3 bases clipped from V and 1 base from J, the junction kept 6 bases outside the gene matches. The germline V gene has CDR1 SGHRS and CDR2 YFSETQ.

The rearrangement uses TRBV4-1 and TRBJ1-6, with 9 bases fitting TRBD1. The V segment lost 2 bases and the J segment 10 bases; nucleotides outside the gene matches: 3. Germline loops: CDR1 MGHRA, CDR2 YSYEKL. This CDR3 contains 14 residues. The chain's CDR3 is CASSQLQGASPLHF. The DNA for the CDR3 is TGCGCCAGCAGCCAACTACAGGGGGCCTCACCCCTCCACTTT.

The CDR3 DNA is TGTGCCAGCAGCCGCCTGCGGGGGACAAAAGAGACCCAGTACTTC. Protein sequence: CASSRLRGTKETQYF. This rearrangement joins TRBV6-5 to TRBJ2-5; the D gene is possibly TRBD2 (7 bases). Deletions cut 6 bases from V and 3 bases from J, with 17 bases between. Germline lookup yields CDR1 MNHEY and CDR2 SVGAGI. This CDR3 is 15 amino acids long.

This clonotype was detected only a few times. The chain combines TRBV29-1 with TRBJ2-3; no clear D. CDR1 SQVTM and CDR2 ANQGSEA come from the germline V gene. V was shortened by 5 bases and J by 13 bases, with 13 bases between the two germline ends. This CDR3 region has 10 residues. The CDR3 spells CSVIGDKEYF. DNA for the CDR3: TGCAGCGTTATAGGAGACAAGGAGTATTTT.

J is TRBJ2-5 and V is TRBV2; D not certain. Germline V gene sequence: CDR1 SNHLY, CDR2 FYNNEI. The CDR3 is made up of 14 amino acids. The germline V and J ends were trimmed by 2 bases and 1 base, with 8 bases remaining between them. The CDR3 DNA is TGTGCCAGCAGTGAACCCCACCCCCAAGAGACCCAGTACTTC. Its protein is CASSEPHPQETQYF.